This T cell receptor (beta chain) was recovered during a study of Ad26.COV2.S vaccination and SARS-CoV-2 variants. Across the study: In the study, Ad26.COV2.S was injected intramuscularly once, or twice 56 days apart.

Documented treatment: roughly 20 received Ad26.COV2.S at low or high dose, single or two shots; a few received placebo; per-sample allocation not given. Day 63 after the first vaccine or placebo injection was the time point for sampling. Cohort 1b enrolled adults aged 18-55 years in Boston. Only in-frame clones appear in the TCRdb table, and some are missing; sequencing was by immunoSEQ multiplex PCR. This table has 450,000 to 550,000 clones, roughly 87% appearing once. The J segment lost 9 bases and the V segment lost 1 base, leaving 4 bases of the junction unmatched. Germline V gene lookup returns CDR1 MDHEN and CDR2 SYDVKM. CDR3 length equals 14 residues.

The rearrangement uses TRBV28 and TRBJ2-1; 9 nucleotides align to TRBD2. This TCR came from a person between 18 and 65 years old who received the Ad26.COV2.S COVID-19 vaccine or a placebo. The input for sequencing was peripheral blood, taken in a trial of Ad26.COV2.S vaccine versus placebo. CDR3 region: CASSLSTSGSEQFF. The CDR3 bases are TGTGCCAGCAGTTTATCGACTAGCGGAAGTGAGCAGTTCTTC.